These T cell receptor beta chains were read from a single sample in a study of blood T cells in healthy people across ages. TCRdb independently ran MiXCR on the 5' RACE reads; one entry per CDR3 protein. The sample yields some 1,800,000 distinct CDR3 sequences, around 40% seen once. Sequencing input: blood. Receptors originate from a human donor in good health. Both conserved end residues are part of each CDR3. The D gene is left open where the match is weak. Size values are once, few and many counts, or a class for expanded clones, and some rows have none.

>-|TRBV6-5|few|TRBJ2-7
TGTGCCAGCAGTTACCACGCGGGGACCTACGAGCAGTACTTC
CASSYHAGTYEQYF
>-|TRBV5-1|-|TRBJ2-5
TGCGCCAGCAGCCTTACGGCGCGTAAAGAGACCCAGTACTTC
CASSLTARKETQYF
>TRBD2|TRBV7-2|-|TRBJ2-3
TGTGCCAGCAGACTAGGGACTAGCGGTTACACAGATACGCAGTATTTT
CASRLGTSGYTDTQYF
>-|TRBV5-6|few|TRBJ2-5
TGTGCCAGCAGCTTAGTCGGACCGACACAAGAGACCCAGTACTTC
CASSLVGPTQETQYF
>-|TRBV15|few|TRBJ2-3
TGTGCCACCAGCAGACCCCTACTAGCGAGGGGGCCCCTTAAAACAGATACGCAGTATTTT
CATSRPLLARGPLKTDTQYF
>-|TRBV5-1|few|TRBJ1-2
TGCGCCAGCAGCCCACGTATATTGCCCCATGGCTACACCTTC
CASSPRILPHGYTF
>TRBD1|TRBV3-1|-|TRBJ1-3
TGTGCCAGCAGCCCTGGACAGGGGGCGGGAAACACCATATATTTT
CASSPGQGAGNTIYF
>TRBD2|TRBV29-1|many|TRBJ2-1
TGCAGCGTGGGACTAGCTAATGAGCAGTTCTTC
CSVGLANEQFF
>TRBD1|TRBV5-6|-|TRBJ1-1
TGTGCCAGCAGCTTTTTTTACGACAGGGTAGGCACTGAAGCTTTCTTT
CASSFFYDRVGTEAFF
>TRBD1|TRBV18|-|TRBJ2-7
TGTGCCAGCTCCAATACTCAGGGGGCCTACGAGCAGTACTTC
CASSNTQGAYEQYF
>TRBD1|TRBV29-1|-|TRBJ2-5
TGCAGCGTTCCGGGCCTTTTGGTCAAAGCTGTAGCATTGTGGGGACAGGGCTTCAAGGAGACCCAGTACTTC
CSVPGLLVKAVALWGQGFKETQYF
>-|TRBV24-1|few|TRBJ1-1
TGTGCCACCAGAGGAGCAGGGCGGGATACTGAAGCTTTCTTT
CATRGAGRDTEAFF
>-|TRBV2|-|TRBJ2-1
TGTGCCAGCAGGGGTGTGCAGGGGTACAATGAGCAGTTCTTC
CASRGVQGYNEQFF
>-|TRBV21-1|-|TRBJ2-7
TGTGCCAGCAGCAAAACTGCATCGGAAGAATTCTACGAGCAGTACTTC
CASSKTASEEFYEQYF
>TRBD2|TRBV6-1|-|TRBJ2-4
TGTGCCGCCAGCGGGGGGGCTTTCAATGAGCAGTACTTC
CAASGGAFNEQYF
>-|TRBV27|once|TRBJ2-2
TGTGCCAGCCTACGGGGGGCAGGCACCGGGGAGCTGTTTTTT
CASLRGAGTGELFF
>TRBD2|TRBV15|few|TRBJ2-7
TGTGCCACCAGCAGAGATTTAGCGGGGGGCCGTTACGAGCAGTACTTC
CATSRDLAGGRYEQYF
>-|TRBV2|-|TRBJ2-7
TGTGCCAGCACTCTGTGGGCCACCTACGAGCAGTACTTC
CASTLWATYEQYF
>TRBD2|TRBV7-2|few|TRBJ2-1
TGTGCCAGCAGCCTGGGGTTACTAGCGGGCAGGAATGAGCAGTTCTTC
CASSLGLLAGRNEQFF
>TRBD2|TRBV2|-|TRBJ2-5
TGTGCCAGCAGGAGCGGGAAGGAAGAGACCCAGTACTTC
CASRSGKEETQYF
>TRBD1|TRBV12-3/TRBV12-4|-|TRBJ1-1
TGTACCATCTCGCAAGGGGGGCAGGGGGGAGTCTATACTGAAGCTTTCTTT
CTISQGGQGGVYTEAFF
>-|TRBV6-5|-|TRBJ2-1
TGTGCCAGCAGTTATCACCCTGGTGAGCCGTTCTTC
CASSYHPGEPFF
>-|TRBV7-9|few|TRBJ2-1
TGTGCCAGCAGCTTTGGTCAAAACTACAATGAGCAGTTCTTC
CASSFGQNYNEQFF
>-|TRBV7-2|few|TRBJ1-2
TGTGCCAGCAGCTTAGCCGGCCGGGCGCAATATGGCTACACCTTC
CASSLAGRAQYGYTF
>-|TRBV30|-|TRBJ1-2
TGTGCCTGGACCCCCGACAATCTTAACAACTATGGCTACACCTTC
CAWTPDNLNNYGYTF
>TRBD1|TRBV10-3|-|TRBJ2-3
TGTGCCATCAGTGACGGGGACAGGGGGAGCACAGATACGCAGTATTTT
CAISDGDRGSTDTQYF
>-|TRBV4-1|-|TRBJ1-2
TGCGCCAGCAGCCAAGATGGGTTCCGTTTGGGGGCTCGGACTCGTGGCTACACCTTC
CASSQDGFRLGARTRGYTF
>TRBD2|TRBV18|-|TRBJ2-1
TGTGCCAGCTCACCACGGGGGACTAGCGATTACAATGAGCAGTTCTTC
CASSPRGTSDYNEQFF
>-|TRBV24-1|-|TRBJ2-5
TGTGCCACCAGTGATACGAGAACGAGCACAGATACGCAGTACTTC
CATSDTRTSTDTQYF
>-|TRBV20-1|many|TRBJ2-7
TGCAGTGCTAGAGGTAACAGACACGAGCAGTACTTC
CSARGNRHEQYF
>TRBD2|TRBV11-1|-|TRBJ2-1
TGTGCCAGCAGCCGACGGAACCGAGACCTAGCGGGGGCCGACAATGAGCAGTTCTTC
CASSRRNRDLAGADNEQFF
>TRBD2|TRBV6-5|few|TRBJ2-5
TGTGCCAGCAGCGTACTAGCGCAGCAAGAGACCCAGTACTTC
CASSVLAQQETQYF
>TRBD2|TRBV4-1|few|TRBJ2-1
TGCGCCAGCAGCCAACCTTTAGCGGGGCCGGTAAATGAGCAGTTCTTC
CASSQPLAGPVNEQFF
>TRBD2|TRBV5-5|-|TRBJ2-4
TGTGCCAGCAGGAGCGGGGGGCTTACCAGGCAGTACTTC
CASRSGGLTRQYF
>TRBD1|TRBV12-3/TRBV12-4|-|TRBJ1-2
TGTGCCAGCACCCCGGGACAGGGGTACTATGGCTACACCTTC
CASTPGQGYYGYTF
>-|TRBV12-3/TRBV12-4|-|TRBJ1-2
TGTGCCAGCTTGGACAGAAGGGCAGGGGGCTACACCTTC
CASLDRRAGGYTF
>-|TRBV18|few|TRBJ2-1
TGTGCCAGCTCACCATCGGTATCCAATGAGCAGTTCTTC
CASSPSVSNEQFF
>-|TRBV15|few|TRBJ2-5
TGTGCCACCAGCAGAGAAGGCCGAGAGAGAGAGACCCAGTACTTC
CATSREGRERETQYF
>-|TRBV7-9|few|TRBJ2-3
TGTGCCAGCAGCTTAATCAGTTTTGATACGCAGTATTTT
CASSLISFDTQYF
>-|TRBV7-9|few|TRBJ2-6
TGTGCCAGCGAGGGGATCTCTGGGGCCAACGTCCTGACTTTC
CASEGISGANVLTF
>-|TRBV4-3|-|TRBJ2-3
TGCGCCAGCAGCCAAGATGCCAGGGGATCCACAGATACGCAGTATTTT
CASSQDARGSTDTQYF
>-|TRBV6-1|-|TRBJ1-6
TGTGCCACATCGTGGGGCACAGATTTCAATTCACCCCTCCACTTT
CATSWGTDFNSPLHF
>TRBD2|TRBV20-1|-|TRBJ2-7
TGCAGTGCTGGGCCCCTACTAGCGGGGGCCTCCTACGAGCAGTACTTC
CSAGPLLAGASYEQYF
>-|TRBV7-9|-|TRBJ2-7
TGTGCCAGCAGCTTATCAGTGGAGTCTAGCGAGCAGTACTTC
CASSLSVESSEQYF
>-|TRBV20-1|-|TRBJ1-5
TGCAATGCTAGAGATCTTGAGGGGTTTGGTCAGCCCCAGCATTTT
CNARDLEGFGQPQHF
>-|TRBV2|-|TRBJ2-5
TGTGCCAGCACTATGTTAATGTACCAAGAGACCCAGTACTTC
CASTMLMYQETQYF
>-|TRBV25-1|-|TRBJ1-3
TGTGCCAGCTCCTCAGGGGAGACTGGAAACACCATATATTTT
CASSSGETGNTIYF
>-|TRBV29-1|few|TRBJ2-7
TGCAGCGCAACCTTACAGGGTTACGAGCAGTACTTC
CSATLQGYEQYF
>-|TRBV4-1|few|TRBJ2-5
TGCGCCAGCAGCCAAAGGTTGAAAGGGTGGGAGACCCAGTACTTC
CASSQRLKGWETQYF